This T cell receptor beta chain is drawn from a study of control samples from healthy donors and cancer patients. Notes on this clone: Other DNA sequences in this sample translate to the same CDR3.

Germline values: CDR1 SGHRS, CDR2 YFSETQ. This CDR3 spans 14 amino acids. The ends were cut back, 0 bases at V and 4 bases at J, with 10 bases in the middle. Profiled with immunoSEQ multiplex PCR; TCRdb holds only in-frame clones, not every one. Among 100,000 to 150,000 clones listed, approximately 92% were seen once. The chain joins TRBV5-1 to TRBJ2-5; possible D gene TRBD2, 6 bases. The clonotype originates from a woman aged 45-60 years in good health. The sequenced sample was blood. CDR3 in DNA: TGCGCCAGCAGCTTGGGGGTGGGGGGAGAGACCCAGTACTTC. It is translated as CASSLGVGGETQYF.